This entry lists 10 T cell receptor beta chains sequenced from one sample in a study of blood T cell repertoires in COVID-19. Clones were sequenced by immunoSEQ multiplex PCR, and TCRdb holds only the in-frame ones, with some missing. Of 40,000 to 50,000 clones in the sample, roughly 90% were seen once. Sequencing used peripheral blood. These receptors were obtained from a human donor in a cohort sampled during active COVID-19.

J is TRBJ1-5 and V is TRBV6-2 or TRBV6-3; no firm D call. Per germline, CDR1 MNHEY and CDR2 SVGEGT. V was trimmed by 6 bases and J by 1 base, leaving 16 bases between them. The CDR3 length is 16 residues. In DNA, the CDR3 is TGTGCCAGCAGCCCCCCCTCAGTGAGGAGCAATCAGCCCCAGCATTTT. Protein sequence: CASSPPSVRSNQPQHF.

The genes are TRBV27 and TRBJ2-7; D is unresolved. V was pared by 7 bases and J by 1 base, with 11 bases between. Germline CDR1 and CDR2: MNHEY and SMNVEV (reference sequence). The length of the CDR3 is 13 residues. In DNA, the CDR3 is TGTGCCAGCATGGTCGGCGGATCCTACGAGCAGTACTTC. This gives the protein CASMVGGSYEQYF.

This sequence joins TRBV2 and TRBJ1-2, with a tentative D call TRBD1 (6 bases). CDR1 is SNHLY and CDR2 is FYNNEI in the germline V gene. The CDR3 has 12 residues. The V and J ends lost 5 bases and 8 bases respectively, with 12 bases between them. The CDR3 is CASSLQGPGYTF. DNA for the CDR3: TGTGCCAGCAGTTTACAGGGACCGGGCTACACCTTC. Drawing the rest from reference TRBV2 and TRBJ1-2, the complete variable domain is EPEVTQTPSHQVTQMGQEVILRCVPISNHLYFYWYRQILGQKVEFLVSFYNNEISEKSEIFDDQFSVERPDGSNFTLKIRSTKLEDSAMYFCASSLQGPGYTFGSGTRLTVV.

The chain employs TRBV20-1 and TRBJ2-7; 10 bases are a match to TRBD1. Germline CDR1 reads DFQATT; CDR2 reads SNEGSKA (reference sequence). This CDR3 contains 15 residues. The junction had 7 bases not matched to a gene; V was cut back by 3 bases and J by 2 bases. CDR3: CSASNIGTGAYEQYF. CDR3 nucleotides: TGCAGTGCTAGTAATATCGGGACAGGGGCCTACGAGCAGTACTTC.

CDR3 protein: CASSLYPSINSPLHF. The CDR3 DNA reads TGTGCCAGCAGCCTATACCCTTCGATTAATTCACCCCTCCACTTT. This chain joins TRBV6-5 and TRBJ1-6; D gene uncertain. From germline, CDR1 is MNHEY and CDR2 SVGAGI. CDR3 size: 15 residues. The V and J ends lost 6 bases and 6 bases respectively, with 15 bases between them.

The gene calls are TRBV18 and TRBJ1-1, with a possible D match to TRBD1 (5 bases). Trimming left V 3 bases short and J 1 base short, with 9 bases between. Looked up from germline, CDR1 is KGHSH and CDR2 is LQKENI. There are 14 residues in the CDR3. In DNA, the CDR3 is TGTGCCAGCTCACCGGAGGGACCGAACACTGAAGCTTTCTTT. Its translation is CASSPEGPNTEAFF.

This chain connects TRBV27 to TRBJ1-1, with 7 bases identical to TRBD1. This CDR3 spans 13 amino acids. V shed 3 bases and J 3 bases; nucleotides not matched to a gene: 1. Germline V gene data show CDR1 as MNHEY and CDR2 as SMNVEV (reference sequence). The CDR3 loop reads CASSFTGDTEAFF. The CDR3 bases are TGTGCCAGCAGTTTCACAGGGGACACTGAAGCTTTCTTT.

The chain has TRBV3-1 (or the pseudogene TRBV3-2) and TRBJ1-2, with TRBD1 as a possible D gene (5 bases). The germline gives CDR1 LGHDT, CDR2 YNNKEL (reference sequence). V lost 4 bases to trimming and J lost 6 bases, with 15 bases between them. The CDR3 sequence is 14 residues long. The CDR3: CASSPSLWGDGYTF. The CDR3 region has the DNA TGTGCCAGCAGCCCGTCTCTGTGGGGGGATGGCTACACCTTC.

The chain combines TRBV19 with TRBJ1-3; no reliable D call. There are 11 residues in the CDR3. CDR1 and CDR2 from the germline V gene are LNHDA and SQIVND (reference sequence). The germline V and J ends were trimmed by 9 bases and 8 bases, with 11 bases remaining between them. DNA for the CDR3: TGTGCCAGCCTCTATCGGGACACCATATATTTT. Protein: CASLYRDTIYF.

CDR3 DNA sequence: TGTGCCAGCAGCTTAGGCGGGGGTAGCGGCGAAAAACTGTTTTTT. It codes for CASSLGGGSGEKLFF. This chain joins TRBV7-6 and TRBJ1-4, with TRBD1 as a possible D gene (5 bases). Per the germline V gene, CDR1 is SGHVS and CDR2 is FNYEAQ. This CDR3 spans 15 amino acids. The V end lost 1 base, the J end lost 8 bases, and 14 bases lay between the germline ends.